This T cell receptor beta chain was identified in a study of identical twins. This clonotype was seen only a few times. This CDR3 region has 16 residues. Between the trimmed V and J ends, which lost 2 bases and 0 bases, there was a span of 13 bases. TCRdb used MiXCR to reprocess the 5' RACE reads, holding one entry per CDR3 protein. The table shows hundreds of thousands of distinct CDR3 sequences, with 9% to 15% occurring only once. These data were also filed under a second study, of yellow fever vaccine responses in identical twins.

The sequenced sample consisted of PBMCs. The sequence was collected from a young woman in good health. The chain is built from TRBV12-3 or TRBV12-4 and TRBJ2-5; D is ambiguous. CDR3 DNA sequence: TGTGCCAGCAGTTTAACGGTAGGGTTAGACCAAGAGACCCAGTACTTC. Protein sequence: CASSLTVGLDQETQYF.